This passage covers 10 T cell receptor beta chains from one sample sequenced in a study of shared clonotypes between healthy human individuals. Sequencing used immunoSEQ multiplex PCR; TCRdb keeps in-frame clones, though not all of them. The repertoire holds about 480,000 clones, less than 85% seen once, with 13% in the top ten. Sequencing was done on a sample of PBMCs. Receptor source: a woman aged 35 to 49 in good health. Some clones in this sample may be carry-over from other donors' samples.

The chain has TRBV7-8 and TRBJ1-4, with 12 nucleotides matching TRBD1. Germline V gene data show CDR1 as SGHVS and CDR2 as FQNEAQ. This CDR3 has 15 residues. J lost 5 bases, V lost 3 bases, and 1 base had no gene match. The CDR3 is CASSFGTGGNEKLFF. The CDR3 DNA reads as TGTGCCAGCAGCTTTGGGACAGGGGGCAATGAAAAACTGTTTTTT.

In this sample, this clone turned up a few times. The J gene is TRBJ2-3, the V gene TRBV14, with no clear D. The V end was cut by 0 bases, the J end by 2 bases, with 9 bases between. Germline CDR1 and CDR2: SGHDN and FVKESK. The CDR3 extends over 15 amino acids. The CDR3 bases are TGTGCCAGCAGCCAAGATCCGCCAGACACAGATACGCAGTATTTT. Its protein is CASSQDPPDTDTQYF.

The CDR3 nucleotides read TGTGCCAGTAGTCTCCGCGCGCCATTGGCGGGTGAAAAACTGTTTTTT. Encoded protein: CASSLRAPLAGEKLFF. The chain combines TRBV19 with TRBJ1-4; D is undetermined. The germline V and J ends were trimmed by 5 bases and 7 bases, with 20 bases remaining between them. The CDR3 totals 16 residues. CDR1 is LNHDA, CDR2 SQIVND, per germline (reference sequence).

This chain links TRBV5-4 with TRBJ2-5; 9 bases map to TRBD1. The germline V gene has CDR1 SGHNT and CDR2 YYREEE (reference sequence). V was pared by 0 bases and J by 4 bases, with 4 bases of the junction left unmatched. This CDR3 region has 15 residues. The CDR3 sequence: CASSLETGGAETQYF. CDR3 nucleotide sequence: TGTGCCAGCAGCTTGGAAACAGGGGGCGCAGAGACCCAGTACTTC.

The chain uses TRBV2 and TRBJ2-2; tentatively, D is TRBD1 (5 bases). The CDR3 has 15 amino acids. In germline, CDR1 is SNHLY, CDR2 FYNNEI. V dropped 4 bases and J dropped 7 bases, with 16 bases sitting between them. DNA for the CDR3: TGTGCCAGCAGTGGAAGCAGTCATAGGGGCGGGGAGCTGTTTTTT. This translates into CASSGSSHRGGELFF.

This rearrangement joins TRBV5-1 to TRBJ2-1; 12 positions agree with TRBD2. The CDR3 contains 16 residues. Germline CDR1 SGHRS, CDR2 YFSETQ. With 4 bases clipped from V and 7 bases from J, the junction kept 9 bases outside the gene matches. The CDR3 is CASSPTTSGSENEQFF. Written as DNA, the CDR3 is TGCGCCAGCAGCCCCACGACTAGCGGGAGTGAGAATGAGCAGTTCTTC.

The CDR3 nucleotides read TGTGCCAGTAGTATACTGGCTGCATCCTACGAGCAGTACTTC. Translation gives CASSILAASYEQYF. The chain combines TRBV19 with TRBJ2-7; D ambiguous. The CDR3 runs to 14 residues. V lost 2 bases and J lost 1, with 9 bases in between. Germline CDR1 is LNHDA and CDR2 is SQIVND (reference sequence).

This clone was counted once. V gene TRBV7-9 combines with J gene TRBJ2-1; no reliable D call. The V and J ends lost 4 bases and 8 bases respectively, with 12 bases between them. Germline V gene data show CDR1 as SEHNR and CDR2 as FQNEAQ (reference sequence). This CDR3 has 13 residues. The CDR3 DNA is TGTGCCAGCAGCTGGTATAGGTCCCATGAGCAGTTCTTC. It yields the protein CASSWYRSHEQFF.

This clone was found once. This rearrangement joins TRBV18 to TRBJ1-5; D uncertain. CDR3 length equals 12 residues. The germline V gene encodes CDR1 KGHSH and CDR2 LQKENI. V lost 3 bases to trimming and J lost 7 bases, with 7 bases between them. CDR3 DNA: TGTGCCAGCTCACCTACGGGGCAGCCCCAGCATTTT. This encodes CASSPTGQPQHF. The full variable domain, rest sourced from reference TRBV18 and TRBJ1-5, is NAGVMQNPRHLVRRRGQEARLRCSPMKGHSHVYWYRQLPEEGLKFMVYLQKENIIDESGMPKERFSAEFPKEGPSILRIQQVVRGDSAAYFCASSPTGQPQHFGDGTRLSIL.

V usage is TRBV29-1 and J usage is TRBJ1-2, with TRBD1 matching 11 bases. The germline CDR1 and CDR2 sequences are SQVTM and ANQGSEA. The CDR3 totals 13 residues. V lost 4 bases, J lost 5 bases, and 3 bases stayed unmatched. The CDR3 loop reads CSVGGTGGYGYTF. CDR3 bases: TGCAGCGTTGGAGGGACAGGGGGATATGGCTACACCTTC.